The count of the clone carrying this TCR beta chain is one. The data are from a study of T cells in Graves' hyperthyroidism and ophthalmopathy. There were TCR beta CDR3 regions amplified from RNA transcripts. The TCR CDR3 was amplified in a first-round RT-PCR using the HTBI primer set. TCRdb recomputed calls from the multiplex PCR reads with MiXCR, one row per CDR3 protein. Of 450,000 to 700,000 distinct CDR3 sequences listed, under 60% are singletons. CDR3 length: 14 residues. Trimming stripped 6 bases from V and 2 bases from J, with 13 bases between. The genes are TRBV12-3 or TRBV12-4 and TRBJ1-1, with D perhaps TRBD1 (6 bases). The TCR sequence derives from an adult woman with Graves' disease, either hyperthyroidism or ophthalmopathy (not recorded which). Material for sequencing was peripheral blood or thyroid tissue (not recorded which). The CDR3 reads CASRATGRNTEAFF. CDR3 nucleotides: TGTGCCAGCAGGGCAACAGGGCGTAACACTGAAGCTTTCTTT.